This T cell receptor (beta chain) emerged from a study of T-cell reconstitution after alpha-beta-depleted transplantation in children. The CDR3 is 14 residues long. The germline V gene has CDR1 SGHRS and CDR2 YFSETQ. With 2 bases removed from V and 5 bases from J, the gap between germline ends came to 12 bases. As it was prepared, the TCRbeta library received unique molecular identifiers. TCRdb used MiXCR to reprocess the PCR reads, holding one entry per CDR3 protein. The sample has a few hundred thousand distinct CDR3 sequences, around 10% seen once. This clonotype was obtained from a human donor who donated a stem cell graft to a child with acute lymphoblastic leukemia. The starting material was PBMCs from the stem cell graft donor, obtained from the stem cell graft. The chain recombines TRBV5-1 with TRBJ2-3, with D tentatively TRBD1 or TRBD2 (5 bases each). The CDR3 reads CASSLGERLDTQYF. As DNA, the CDR3 is TGCGCCAGCAGCTTAGGGGAGCGGCTAGATACGCAGTATTTT.